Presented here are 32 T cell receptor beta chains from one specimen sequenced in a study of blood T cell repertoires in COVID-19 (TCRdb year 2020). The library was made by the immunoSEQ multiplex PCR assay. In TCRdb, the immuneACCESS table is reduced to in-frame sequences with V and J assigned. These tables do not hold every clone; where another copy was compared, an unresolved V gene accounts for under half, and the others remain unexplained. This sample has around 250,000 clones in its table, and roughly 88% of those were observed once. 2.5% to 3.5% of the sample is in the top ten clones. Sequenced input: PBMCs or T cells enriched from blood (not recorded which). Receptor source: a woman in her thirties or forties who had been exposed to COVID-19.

The CDR3: CAWRRGYNEQFF. Here the CDR3 DNA reads TGTGCCTGGAGGAGGGGGTACAATGAGCAGTTCTTC. This chain connects TRBV30 to TRBJ2-1, with D possibly being TRBD1 (6 bases). Germline values: CDR1 GTSNPN, CDR2 SVGIG (reference sequence). The V end was cut by 3 bases, the J end by 4 bases, with 7 bases between. The CDR3 has 12 amino acids. The whole variable domain, remainder taken from reference TRBV30 and TRBJ2-1, is SQTIHQWPATLVQPVGSPLSLECTVEGTSNPNLYWYRQAAGRGLQLLFYSVGIGQISSEVPQNLSASRPQDRQFILSSKKLLLSDSGFYLCAWRRGYNEQFFGPGTRLTVL.

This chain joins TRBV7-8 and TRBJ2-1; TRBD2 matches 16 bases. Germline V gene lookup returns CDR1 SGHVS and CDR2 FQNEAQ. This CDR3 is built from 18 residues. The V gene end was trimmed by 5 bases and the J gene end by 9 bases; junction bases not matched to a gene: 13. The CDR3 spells CASSQHRSGTSGRGEQFF. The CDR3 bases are TGTGCCAGCAGCCAGCACCGATCCGGGACTAGCGGGAGGGGTGAGCAGTTCTTC.

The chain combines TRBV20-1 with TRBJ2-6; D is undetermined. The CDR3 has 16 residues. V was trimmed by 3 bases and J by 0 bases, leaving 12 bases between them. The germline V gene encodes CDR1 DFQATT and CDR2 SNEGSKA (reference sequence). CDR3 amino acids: CSASMVEASGANVLTF. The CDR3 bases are TGCAGTGCTAGTATGGTCGAGGCCTCTGGGGCCAACGTCCTGACTTTC.

The CDR3 DNA sequence: TGTGCCAGCAGCCTTACAGGGGGGTCCTACAATGAGCAGTTCTTC. This encodes CASSLTGGSYNEQFF. V is TRBV9 and J is TRBJ2-1; TRBD1 agrees at 8 bases. V lost 4 bases and J lost 1; bases outside the gene matches: 4. CDR1 and CDR2 from the germline V gene are SGDLS and YYNGEE. CDR3 length: 15 residues.

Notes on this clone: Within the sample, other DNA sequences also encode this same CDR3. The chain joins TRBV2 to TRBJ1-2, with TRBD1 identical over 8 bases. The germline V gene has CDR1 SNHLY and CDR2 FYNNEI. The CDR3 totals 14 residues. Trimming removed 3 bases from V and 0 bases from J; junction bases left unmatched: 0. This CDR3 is CASSEGQANYGYTF. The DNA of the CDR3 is TGTGCCAGCAGTGAGGGACAGGCTAACTATGGCTACACCTTC.

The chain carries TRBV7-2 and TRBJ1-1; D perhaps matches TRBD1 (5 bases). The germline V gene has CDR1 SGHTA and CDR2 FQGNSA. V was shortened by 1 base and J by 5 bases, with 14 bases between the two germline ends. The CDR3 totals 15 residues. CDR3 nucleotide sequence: TGTGCCAGCAGCTTAGGCCGGGGGATAGGAACTGAAGCTTTCTTT. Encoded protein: CASSLGRGIGTEAFF.

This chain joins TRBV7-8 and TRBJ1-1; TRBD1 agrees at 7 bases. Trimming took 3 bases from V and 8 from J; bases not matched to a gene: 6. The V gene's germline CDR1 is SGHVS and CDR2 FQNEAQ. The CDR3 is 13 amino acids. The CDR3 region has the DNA TGTGCCAGCAGCTTCAACCGGGACAGAGAAGCTTTCTTT. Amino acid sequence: CASSFNRDREAFF.

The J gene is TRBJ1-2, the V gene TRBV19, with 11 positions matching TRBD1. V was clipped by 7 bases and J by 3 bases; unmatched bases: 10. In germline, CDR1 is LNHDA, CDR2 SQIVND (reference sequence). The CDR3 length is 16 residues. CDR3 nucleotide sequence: TGTGCCAGTATCGCGCATGGGGACAGGGGGGACTATGGCTACACCTTC. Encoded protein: CASIAHGDRGDYGYTF.

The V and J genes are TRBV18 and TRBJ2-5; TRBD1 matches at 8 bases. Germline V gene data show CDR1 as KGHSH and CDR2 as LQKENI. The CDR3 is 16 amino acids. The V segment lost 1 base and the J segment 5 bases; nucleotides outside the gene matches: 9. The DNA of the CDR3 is TGTGCCAGCTCACCACTTGGCCAGGGGGCTTTGGAGACCCAGTACTTC. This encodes CASSPLGQGALETQYF.

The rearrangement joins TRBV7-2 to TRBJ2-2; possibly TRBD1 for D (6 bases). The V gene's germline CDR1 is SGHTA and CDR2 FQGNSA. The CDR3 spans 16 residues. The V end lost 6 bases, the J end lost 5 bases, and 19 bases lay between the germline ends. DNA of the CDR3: TGTGCCAGCAGGTCTACAGGGTTGGATAGGACCGGGGAGCTGTTTTTT. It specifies CASRSTGLDRTGELFF.

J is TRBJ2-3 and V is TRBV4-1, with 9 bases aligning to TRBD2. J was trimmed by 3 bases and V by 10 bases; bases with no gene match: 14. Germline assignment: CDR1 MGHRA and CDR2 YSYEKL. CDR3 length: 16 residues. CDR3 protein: CAIRPFSGSITDTQYF. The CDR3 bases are TGCGCCATCAGACCCTTTAGCGGGAGTATTACAGATACGCAGTATTTT.

CDR3 coding DNA: TGTGCCAGCAGCCCATACACTGAAGCTTTCTTT. Its protein is CASSPYTEAFF. The chain recombines TRBV7-9 with TRBJ1-1; D gene uncertain. Germline CDR1 SEHNR, CDR2 FQNEAQ (reference sequence). CDR3 length: 11 amino acids. V lost 5 bases and J 3 bases, leaving 4 bases between the germline ends.

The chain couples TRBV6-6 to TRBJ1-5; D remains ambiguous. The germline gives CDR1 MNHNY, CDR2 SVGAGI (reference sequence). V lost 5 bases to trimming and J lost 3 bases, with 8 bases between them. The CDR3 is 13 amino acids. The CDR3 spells CASSGQDNQPQHF. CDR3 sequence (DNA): TGTGCCAGCAGTGGCCAGGACAATCAGCCCCAGCATTTT.

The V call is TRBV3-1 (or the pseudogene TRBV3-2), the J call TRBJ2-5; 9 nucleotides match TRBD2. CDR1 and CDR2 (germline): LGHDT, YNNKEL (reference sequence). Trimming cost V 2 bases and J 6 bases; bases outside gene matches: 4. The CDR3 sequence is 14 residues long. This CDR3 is CASSQLSGGKTQYF. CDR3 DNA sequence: TGTGCCAGCAGCCAACTTAGCGGGGGAAAGACCCAGTACTTC.

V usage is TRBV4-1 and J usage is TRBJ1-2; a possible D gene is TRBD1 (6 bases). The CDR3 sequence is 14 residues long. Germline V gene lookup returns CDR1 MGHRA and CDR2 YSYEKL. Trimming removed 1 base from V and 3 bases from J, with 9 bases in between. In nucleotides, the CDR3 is TGCGCCAGCAGCCAAGTAGGGGGAGACTATGGCTACACCTTC. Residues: CASSQVGGDYGYTF.

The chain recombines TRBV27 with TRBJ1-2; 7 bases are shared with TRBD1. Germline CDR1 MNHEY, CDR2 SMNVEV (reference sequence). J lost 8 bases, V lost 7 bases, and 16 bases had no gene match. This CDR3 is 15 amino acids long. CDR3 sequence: CASMGVDRAGQGYTF. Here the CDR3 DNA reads TGTGCCAGCATGGGGGTTGACAGGGCAGGTCAGGGCTACACCTTC.

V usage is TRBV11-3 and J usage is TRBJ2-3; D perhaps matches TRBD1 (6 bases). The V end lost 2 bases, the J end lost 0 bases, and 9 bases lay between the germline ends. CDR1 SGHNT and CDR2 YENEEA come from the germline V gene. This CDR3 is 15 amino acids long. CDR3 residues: CASSLLGASTDTQYF. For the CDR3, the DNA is TGTGCCAGCAGCTTACTGGGGGCGAGCACAGATACGCAGTATTTT.

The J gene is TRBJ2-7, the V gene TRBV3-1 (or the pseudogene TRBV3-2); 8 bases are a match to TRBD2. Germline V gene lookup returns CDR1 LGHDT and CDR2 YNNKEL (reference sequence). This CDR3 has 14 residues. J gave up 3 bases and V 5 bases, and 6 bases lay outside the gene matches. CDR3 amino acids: CASSEGLDDYEQYV. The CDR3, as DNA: TGTGCCAGCAGCGAGGGACTAGACGACTACGAGCAGTACGTC.

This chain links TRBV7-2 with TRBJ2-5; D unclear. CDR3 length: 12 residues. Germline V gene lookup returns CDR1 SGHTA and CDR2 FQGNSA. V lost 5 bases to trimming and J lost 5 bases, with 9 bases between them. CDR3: CASSPLLETQYF. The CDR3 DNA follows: TGTGCCAGCAGCCCTCTTTTGGAGACCCAGTACTTC.

CDR3 region: CASSPSGQGGLGEQYF. The CDR3 nucleotides are TGTGCCAGCAGCCCCTCGGGACAGGGGGGACTAGGCGAGCAGTACTTC. This rearrangement joins TRBV7-3 to TRBJ2-7; TRBD1 agrees at 11 bases. There are 16 residues in the CDR3. Per germline, CDR1 SGHTA and CDR2 FQGTGA. V was clipped by 5 bases and J by 6 bases; unmatched bases: 12.

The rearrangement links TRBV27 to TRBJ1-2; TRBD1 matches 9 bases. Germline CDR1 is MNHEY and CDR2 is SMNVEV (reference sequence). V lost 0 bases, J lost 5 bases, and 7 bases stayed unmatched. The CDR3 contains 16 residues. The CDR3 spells CASSLSGTGLSYGYTF. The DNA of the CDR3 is TGTGCCAGCAGTTTATCGGGGACAGGGCTGTCATATGGCTACACCTTC.

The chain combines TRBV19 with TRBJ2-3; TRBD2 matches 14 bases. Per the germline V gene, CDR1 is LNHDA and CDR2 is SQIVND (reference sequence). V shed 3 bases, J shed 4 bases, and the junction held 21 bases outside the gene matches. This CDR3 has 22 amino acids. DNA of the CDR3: TGTGCCAGTAGTATGGGCTCCGGACGGAGTAGACTAGCGGGAGGGGGGGCAGATACGCAGTATTTT. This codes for CASSMGSGRSRLAGGGADTQYF.

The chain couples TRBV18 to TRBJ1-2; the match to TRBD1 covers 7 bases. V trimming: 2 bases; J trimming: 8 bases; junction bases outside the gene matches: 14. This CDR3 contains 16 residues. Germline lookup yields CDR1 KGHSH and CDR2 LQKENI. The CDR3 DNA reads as TGTGCCAGCTCACCAAATCGTCGACAGGGTTCTTACGGCTACACCTTC. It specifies CASSPNRRQGSYGYTF.

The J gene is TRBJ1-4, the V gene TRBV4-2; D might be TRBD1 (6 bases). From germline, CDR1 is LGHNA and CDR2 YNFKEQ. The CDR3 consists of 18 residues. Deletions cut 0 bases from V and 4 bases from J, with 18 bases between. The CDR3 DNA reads TGTGCCAGCAGCCAAGAGGGGGTCAGGGGTCGACTTAATGAAAAACTGTTTTTT. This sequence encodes CASSQEGVRGRLNEKLFF.

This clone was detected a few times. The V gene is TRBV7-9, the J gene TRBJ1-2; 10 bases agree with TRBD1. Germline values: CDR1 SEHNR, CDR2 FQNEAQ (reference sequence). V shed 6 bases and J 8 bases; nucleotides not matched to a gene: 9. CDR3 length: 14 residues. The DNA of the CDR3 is TGTGCCAGCAGTTCCGGGACAGGGGAGCGCGGCTACACCTTC. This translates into CASSSGTGERGYTF.

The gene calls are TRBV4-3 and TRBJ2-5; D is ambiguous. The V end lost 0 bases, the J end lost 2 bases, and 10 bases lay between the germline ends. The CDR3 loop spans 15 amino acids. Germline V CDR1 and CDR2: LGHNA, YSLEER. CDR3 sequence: CASSQEVFRQETQYF. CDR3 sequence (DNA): TGCGCCAGCAGCCAAGAGGTATTCAGACAAGAGACCCAGTACTTC.

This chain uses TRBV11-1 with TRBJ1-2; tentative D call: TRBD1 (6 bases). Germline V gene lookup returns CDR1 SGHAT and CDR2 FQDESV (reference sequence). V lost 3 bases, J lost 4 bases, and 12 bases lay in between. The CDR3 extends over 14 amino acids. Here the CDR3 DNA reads TGTGCCAGCAGCTTTGCAGGGGAACCCTATGGCTACACCTTC. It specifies CASSFAGEPYGYTF.

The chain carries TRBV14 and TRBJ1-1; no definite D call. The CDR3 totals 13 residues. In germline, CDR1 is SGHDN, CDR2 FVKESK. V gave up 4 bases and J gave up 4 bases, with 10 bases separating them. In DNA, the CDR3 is TGTGCCAGCAGCCGCAACGGTCTCACTGAAGCTTTCTTT. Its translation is CASSRNGLTEAFF. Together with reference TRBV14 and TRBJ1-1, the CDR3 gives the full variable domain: EAGVTQFPSHSVIEKGQTVTLRCDPISGHDNLYWYRRVMGKEIKFLLHFVKESKQDESGMPNNRFLAERTGGTYSTLKVQPAELEDSGVYFCASSRNGLTEAFFGQGTRLTVV.

DNA for the CDR3: TGTGCCAGCTCACCGGGGTTGGGAGAGGGGGCTGAAGCTTTCTTT. Residues: CASSPGLGEGAEAFF. The chain uses TRBV18 and TRBJ1-1; maybe TRBD1 (6 bases). The CDR3 is made up of 15 amino acids. Trimming removed 3 bases from V and 6 bases from J, with 17 bases in between. The germline V gene encodes CDR1 KGHSH and CDR2 LQKENI.

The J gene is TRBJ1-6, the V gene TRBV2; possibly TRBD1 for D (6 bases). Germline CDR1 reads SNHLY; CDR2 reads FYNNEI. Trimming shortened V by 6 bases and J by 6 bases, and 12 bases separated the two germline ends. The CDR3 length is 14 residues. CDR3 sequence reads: CASRPDRTNSPLHF. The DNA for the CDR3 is TGTGCCAGCAGGCCAGACAGGACTAATTCACCCCTCCACTTT.

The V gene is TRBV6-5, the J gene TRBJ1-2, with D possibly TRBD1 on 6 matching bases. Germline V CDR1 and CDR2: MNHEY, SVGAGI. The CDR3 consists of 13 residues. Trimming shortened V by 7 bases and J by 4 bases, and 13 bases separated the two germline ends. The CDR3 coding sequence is TGTGCCAGCATAAAAGGGGGGGCCTATGGCTACACCTTC. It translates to CASIKGGAYGYTF.

The CDR3 is CASSPGQGGRGQPQHF. The CDR3 bases are TGTGCCAGCTCACCGGGACAGGGAGGGAGAGGACAGCCCCAGCATTTT. The chain links TRBV18 to TRBJ1-5; 9 nucleotides align to TRBD1. This CDR3 is 16 amino acids long. Germline CDR1 is KGHSH and CDR2 is LQKENI. The junction had 10 bases not matched to a gene; V was cut back by 3 bases and J by 7 bases.